This T cell receptor (beta chain) comes out of a study of blood T cell repertoires in COVID-19 (dated by TCRdb to about 2020). For the study in its entirety: Collaborator samples came from the United States, Italy and Spain and covered acute and convalescent phases of COVID-19. The prospective study material was composed of cDNA or gDNA derived from T cells, B-cell-depleted T cells, or PBMCs. The dataset comprised deeply sampled blood TCRbeta repertoires from subjects exposed to, actively infected with, or recovered from COVID-19. A freely available public database, intended as a resource for researchers studying the immune response to SARS-CoV-2, is where the repertoires were released. Samples came from the ongoing ImmuneRACE study (first 160 participants) plus 1,254 subjects from 6 global collaborators. A de-identified subject ID, COVID-19 status, age in years and sex were almost always included in the sample metadata. HLA class I and class II types, where available, came from metadata supplied by the sample provider rather than from assay-based typing. Points the paper makes about the study in general: How much clinical and demographic metadata was included differed by source and by participant, and the metadata was provided uncurated.

The immunoSEQ Assay, a bias-controlled multiplex PCR, was used to amplify TCRbeta CDR3 regions from genomic DNA. Per the original workflow: Within the assay, amplification of reference gene primers was used to estimate how many nucleated cells each sample contained. To quantify the absolute abundance of each unique TCRbeta CDR3 rearrangement, sequence reads were collapsed and filtered. For each sample, productive Simpson clonality was calculated as the square root of Simpson's diversity index across productive rearrangements. TCRdb retrieved this table from immuneACCESS and kept in-frame rearrangements only. Not all clones are present; in checked studies, unresolved V genes account for under half, and no reason is known for the remainder. The V and J calls and clone size come from that table; D and trimming were worked out from the DNA. The table for this sample lists about 210,000 clones; around 90% of them were counted only once. 1.5% of the sample rests with the top ten.

Its CDR3 holds 14 amino acids, cysteine through phenylalanine. Only the CDR3 DNA stays, 42 bases, in frame from base 1. The germline V gene encodes CDR1 ENHRY and CDR2 SYGVKD. Germline trimming amounts to 0 bases on V and 5 bases on J, with 3 as the count of junction bases outside the gene matches. Whole blood was collected in K2EDTA tubes by collaborating institutions according to the institutions' own protocols. Collaborator samples were shipped for TCRbeta analysis as frozen whole blood, isolated PBMCs, or DNA extracted from either sample type. Turning to this clone: The antigen it recognizes is unknown. No base qualities exist here, and no much larger clone lies one base off it.

This clonotype was sampled from a young man with active or convalescent COVID-19. The material sequenced was peripheral blood. The sequence links TRBV10-3 to TRBJ1-1; 7 bases in the junction line up with TRBD1. The CDR3 here reads CAISESEGATEAFF. The DNA sequence is as follows: TGTGCCATCAGTGAGTCTGAGGGGGCGACTGAAGCTTTCTTT.